These T cell receptor beta chains were read from a single sample in a study of spatial heterogeneity in lung cancer. TCRdb re-analysed the 5' RACE reads in MiXCR, keeping a single row per CDR3 protein. The sample lists some 25,000 distinct CDR3 sequences, 4% to 5% occurring once. The input for sequencing was PBMCs, taken at surgery. The receptors stem from a male donor with early-stage non-small cell lung cancer. CDR3s leave out the opening cysteine and the closing phenylalanine or tryptophan. Each record gives: V gene, J gene, D gene, CDR3 protein. D genes are given only for firm matches.

>TRBV20-1|TRBJ1-3|-
SASVVGRRNGNTIY
>TRBV3-1|TRBJ2-3|-
ASSQGAGTDTQY
>TRBV21-1|TRBJ2-5|-
ASSKGECGRQGARQETQY
>TRBV25-1|TRBJ1-6|TRBD1
ASSGQGGRDSPLH
>TRBV5-1|TRBJ2-7|TRBD2
ASSLAGTSFYEQY
>TRBV12-3/TRBV12-4|TRBJ2-3|-
ASRAGTTGQY
>TRBV12-3/TRBV12-4|TRBJ1-5|-
ASSLDSGVQPQH
>TRBV20-1|TRBJ2-2|-
SARSRPHTGELF
>TRBV2|TRBJ2-2|-
ASSDSFTGELF
>TRBV19|TRBJ2-5|-
ASSATVWQETQY
>TRBV3-1|TRBJ1-1|-
ASSSITATEAF
>TRBV28|TRBJ2-7|TRBD2
ASSLPASLAGVQY
>TRBV28|TRBJ2-7|-
ASSLWTEYEQY
>TRBV21-1|TRBJ2-2|-
ASSKVRQGLADVFGELF
>TRBV7-9|TRBJ2-5|-
ASSLDRRGETQY
>TRBV28|TRBJ1-4|-
ASGRGPATNEKLF
>TRBV7-2|TRBJ1-2|-
ASSLDSSFIGYT
>TRBV12-3/TRBV12-4|TRBJ1-6|-
ASSTDRLLPLH
>TRBV12-3/TRBV12-4|TRBJ1-3|-
ASSLAASGNTIY
>TRBV7-2|TRBJ2-7|-
ASSPYGGLYEQY
>TRBV18|TRBJ2-3|-
ASSSRVFEADTQY
>TRBV27|TRBJ2-3|-
ASSLRPTDYTDTQY
>TRBV9|TRBJ2-1|-
ASSVRTVSNEQF
>TRBV9|TRBJ1-5|-
ASSALPNDQPQH
>TRBV29-1|TRBJ2-1|TRBD2
SVEWPSGSGEQF
>TRBV20-1|TRBJ2-7|TRBD1
SAPDRGQNQY
>TRBV4-3|TRBJ1-6|-
ASSQDLDPVRRSPLH
>TRBV11-1|TRBJ2-1|-
ASSLGPGVSSYNEQF
>TRBV7-3|TRBJ2-2|-
ASSRQYAGLGGELF
>TRBV28|TRBJ1-2|TRBD1
ASRIPPRTGELYGYT
>TRBV20-1|TRBJ2-2|TRBD2
SARGSSGGAHTGELF
>TRBV7-2|TRBJ2-2|-
ASSLAPADNTGELF
>TRBV18|TRBJ1-1|TRBD1
ASSLTGAWDTEAF
>TRBV7-2|TRBJ2-1|TRBD2
ASSLGPGLADNEQF
>TRBV11-2|TRBJ2-1|TRBD2
ASRRTSGSYNEQF
>TRBV4-1|TRBJ2-4|TRBD2
ASSPPLAGLAKNIQY
>TRBV9|TRBJ2-1|-
ASSVTPHYSDEQF
>TRBV6-9|TRBJ2-7|-
ASRSYSSPYEQY
>TRBV29-1|TRBJ2-2|-
SVLGQMNTGELF
>TRBV6-5|TRBJ2-2|-
ASSRRGLASNTGELF
>TRBV6-1|TRBJ1-5|-
ASSEGYSNQPQH
>TRBV20-1|TRBJ2-4|TRBD1
SARVSGTGEGVPKNIQY
>TRBV11-2|TRBJ2-1|-
ASSLDSVGEQF
>TRBV7-2|TRBJ2-1|TRBD2
ASSSGLAYNEQF
>TRBV20-1|TRBJ2-3|TRBD1
SAPDRGEGTDTQY
>TRBV18|TRBJ1-2|-
ASSPASQSLGYT
>TRBV15|TRBJ2-1|TRBD2
ASRTSGGAENNEQF
>TRBV6-2/TRBV6-3|TRBJ2-2|TRBD1
ASKRDRPLNTGELF
>TRBV27|TRBJ2-7|-
ASSLTGSTYEQY
>TRBV5-1|TRBJ1-2|-
ASSLEVGGDGYT
>TRBV28|TRBJ2-7|-
ASEGPERYEQY
>TRBV12-3/TRBV12-4|TRBJ2-7|TRBD2
ASSPRGGVRTYEQY
>TRBV6-5|TRBJ2-1|TRBD1
ASSYPGGQQF
>TRBV28|TRBJ2-1|-
ASSSRLDEQF
>TRBV19|TRBJ2-3|-
ASSIGAVRDTQY
>TRBV7-2|TRBJ2-2|-
ASSLTFDATGELF
>TRBV7-6|TRBJ1-4|-
ASSERGEYEKLF
>TRBV11-2|TRBJ2-5|-
ASSLGGLRGYQETQY